This T cell receptor (beta chain) was recovered during a study of blood T cells in healthy people across ages (dated by TCRdb to 2015 to 2017). With respect to the entire study: Template switching captured roughly one uniquely barcoded TCR beta cDNA molecule per two T cells in model experiments. The study analyzed two additional independent replicas of 1 million unique cDNA reads from the same blood draw for two donors, one aged 18 to 30 and one aged 80 or older. The donors were divided into four age groups: young (average around 17 years), middle-aged (about 39), aged (under 70) and long-lived (roughly 82). Age-related changes in TCR beta repertoire diversity were measured in the study by deep sequencing normalized with unique cDNA molecular identifiers.

Summary of the overall study and its limitations: Total diversity estimates from one million sequenced T cells were considered lower bounds and underestimates. As age increased, observed TCR beta diversity per million T cells dropped in a roughly linear way, and a significant reduction was already evident by age 40. Because donor CMV infection status was unknown, age-related changes in expanded clonotypes were potentially confounded. Bulk unsorted PBMC profiling prevented conclusive comparison of naive and antigen-experienced compartments. A strong correlation was found between observed TCR beta diversity and the percentage of naive T cells measured by flow cytometry. Compared with the aged group, more naive CD4+ T cells, fewer expanded clones and increased TCR diversity were shown by the long-lived group, suggesting age selection.

The CDR3, cysteine through phenylalanine, is 14 amino acids long. Just the 42-base CDR3 DNA is kept, in frame starting at base 1. CDR1 and CDR2, per the germline V gene, are SGDLS and YYNGEE. V loses 2 bases, J loses 10 bases, and the germline ends lie 16 bases apart. In regard to this clonotype: What antigen it recognizes has not been identified. Base qualities are not at hand, and no much larger clone is one base apart.

Receptors were amplified or captured by 5' RACE. The run used an Illumina HiSeq 2500. The second PCR ran for roughly 6 to 11 cycles and used a J-beta primer mix along with a sample-barcoded 5' primer. A unique molecular identifier was introduced onto each TCR beta cDNA molecule by a template-switch 5' adaptor carrying 12 random nucleotides. Each sample yielded at least 2.5 million CDR3-containing paired-end reads. All of the RNA was converted into first-strand cDNA using the Mint cDNA synthesis kit, with a TRBC-specific oligonucleotide serving as the primer. Following uracil-DNA glycosylase treatment, all cDNA underwent a first 18-cycle PCR with the universal primers M1SS and BC2_uni_R. The paper's data handling went like this. Each sample was normalized by randomly selecting 1 million high-quality reads, each carrying a distinct molecular identifier. Reads sharing molecular identifiers were discarded rather than binned into consensus sequences. MiTCR, run with a Q25 quality threshold and the strictest error-elimination algorithm, handled CDR3 identification, clonotype clustering and error correction. A nonparametric unseen species model using Euler transformation provided a lower-bound estimate of total TCR beta diversity. TCRdb reanalyzed the raw reads on its own, using fastp at Q25 for trimming and MiXCR for clone calling, and kept in-frame beta chains. Each entry merges the rows of one CDR3 protein and shows their most common DNA and genes. Here the V and J calls rest on TCRdb's processing, not on the authors' analysis. The sample contains 600,000 to 850,000 distinct CDR3 sequences, 20% to 25% of them found a single time. The ten largest clones add up to roughly 9% of the sample.

Systemically healthy Caucasian individuals from Russia, approximately 39 in total and aged about 6 to 100 years, were included as donors. Each donor gave 8 to 10 milliliters of peripheral blood, collected into EDTA-treated Vacutainer tubes. Ficoll-Paque density-gradient centrifugation was used to isolate PBMCs, with at least 6.5 million per sample. Total RNA, at least 5 micrograms per sample, was extracted from PBMCs with Trizol reagent. For every donor, flow cytometry on a PBMC aliquot measured the percentage of naive CD45RAhigh/CD27high T cells. These data also featured in a second study, about T cells of mothers and their children. The second source states: Nine systemically healthy Caucasian individuals, comprising three mothers and their six children, were included as donors. cDNA synthesis used all of the extracted RNA, with approximately 1.4 ug of RNA in each 15 ul reaction. In the second PCR, sample barcodes and 2-4 random nucleotides were introduced via the M1S primer. Each mother yielded over 8 million TCR beta CDR3 reads and each child 2.5 million to 3 million reads. Thymic selection shapes the output of TCR recombination in a similar way in related and unrelated pairs, and inherited differences have a minor effect. Normalized repertoire overlap was always slightly but never significantly higher in related than unrelated mother-child pairs. No persistent microchimeric T cell clones were found, with a detection sensitivity of 75 to 100 clones per million clonotypes. In the study, deep NGS was used to compare the TCR beta repertoires of mothers and children, and features distinguishing related mother-child pairs from unrelated individuals were sought. On average, the children were roughly 10 +/- 4 years old, while the mothers were roughly 40 +/- 4 years old. After adapter ligation with NEBNext reagents, the libraries were sequenced on Illumina HiSeq 2000 with 100+100 nt paired-end reads. To prevent cross-contamination, the mother and child libraries were prepared a month apart and were sequenced in separate runs. For each donor, between 500,000 and 2,000,000 distinct TCR beta clonotypes were identified. Naive TCR beta clonotypes were estimated from low-frequency clonotypes matched to each donor's FACS-determined naive share, without sorting.

The origin of this receptor is a boy aged 5 to 17 in good health. The sequenced material came from blood. The sequence links TRBV9 to TRBJ2-1; 7 matching bases give a weak D call of TRBD2. The nucleotides are TGTGCCAGCAGCGTGAGGGGGGGAGGGGACGAGCAGTTCTTC. Translated, this gives CASSVRGGGDEQFF.